This T cell receptor (beta chain) originates from a study of early T cells in non-severe SARS-CoV-2 infection. Study-wide context: The study sequenced bulk RNA from unsorted whole blood, with chains unpaired.

Unique molecular identifiers (one per individual cDNA molecule) were attached. One entry per CDR3 protein, called by TCRdb with MiXCR from the 5' RACE reads. The sample has more than 80,000 distinct CDR3 sequences, roughly 15% seen once. Whole-study findings and limits: Anti-spike CD8 responses were favored in VDJdb matching, and private and CD4 specificities were missed.

Of note for this clonotype: The antigen is unknown.

CDR1 and CDR2 (germline): MNHNS, SASEGT. The junction had 7 bases not matched to a gene; V was cut back by 4 bases and J by 3 bases. The CDR3 extends over 15 amino acids. The origin of this receptor is an adult who was a healthcare worker with PCR-confirmed SARS-CoV-2 infection or an uninfected control (not recorded which). Sequenced: whole blood. This sequence joins TRBV6-1 and TRBJ2-3; the match to TRBD1 covers 7 bases. This chain's CDR3 is CASSGRGDSTDTQYF. Here the CDR3 DNA reads TGTGCCAGCAGTGGGAGAGGGGACAGTACAGATACGCAGTATTTT.